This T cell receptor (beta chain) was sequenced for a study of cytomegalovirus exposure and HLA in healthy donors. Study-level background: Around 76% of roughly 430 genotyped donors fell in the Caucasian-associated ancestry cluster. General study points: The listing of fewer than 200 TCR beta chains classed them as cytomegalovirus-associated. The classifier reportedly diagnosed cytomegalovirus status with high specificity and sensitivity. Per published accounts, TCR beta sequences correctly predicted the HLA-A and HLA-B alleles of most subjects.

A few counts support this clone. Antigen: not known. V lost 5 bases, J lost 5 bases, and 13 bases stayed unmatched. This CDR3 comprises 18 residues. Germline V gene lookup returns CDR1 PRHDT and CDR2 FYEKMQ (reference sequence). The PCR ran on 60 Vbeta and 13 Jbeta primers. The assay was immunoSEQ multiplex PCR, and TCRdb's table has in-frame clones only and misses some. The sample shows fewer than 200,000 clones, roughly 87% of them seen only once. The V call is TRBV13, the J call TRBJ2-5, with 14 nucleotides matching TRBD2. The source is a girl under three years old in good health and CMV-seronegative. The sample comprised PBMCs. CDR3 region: CASSLGGLAGGGVETQYF. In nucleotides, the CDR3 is TGTGCCAGCAGCCTGGGAGGACTAGCGGGGGGTGGCGTGGAGACCCAGTACTTC. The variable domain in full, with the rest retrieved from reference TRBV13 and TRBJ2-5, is AAGVIQSPRHLIKEKRETATLKCYPIPRHDTVYWYQQGPGQDPQFLISFYEKMQSDKGSIPDRFSAQQFSDYHSELNMSSLELGDSALYFCASSLGGLAGGGVETQYFGPGTRLLVL.